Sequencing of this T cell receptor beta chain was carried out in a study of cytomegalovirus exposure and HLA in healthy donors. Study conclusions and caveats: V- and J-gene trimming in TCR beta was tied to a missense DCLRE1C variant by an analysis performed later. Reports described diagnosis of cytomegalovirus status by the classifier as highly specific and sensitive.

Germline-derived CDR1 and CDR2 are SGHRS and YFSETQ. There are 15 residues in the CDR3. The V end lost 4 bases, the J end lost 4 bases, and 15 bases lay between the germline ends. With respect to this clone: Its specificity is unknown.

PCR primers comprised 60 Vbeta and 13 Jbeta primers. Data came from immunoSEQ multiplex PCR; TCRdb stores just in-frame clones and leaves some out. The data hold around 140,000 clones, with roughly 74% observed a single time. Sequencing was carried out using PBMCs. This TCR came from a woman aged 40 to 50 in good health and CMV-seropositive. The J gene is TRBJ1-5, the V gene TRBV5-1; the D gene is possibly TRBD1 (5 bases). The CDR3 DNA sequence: TGCGCCAGCAGCGCGACCGGAGGGGAAAATCAGCCCCAGCATTTT. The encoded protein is CASSATGGENQPQHF.